This record concerns one T cell receptor (beta chain) sequence. TCRdb keeps only in-frame clones here, not all; method: immunoSEQ multiplex PCR. The sample consists of fewer than 85,000 clones, 80% to 90% of them appearing once. The data belong to a study of OX40 agonist ivuxolimab in advanced cancers. Overall study context: Hepatocellular carcinoma, melanoma, renal cell or head and neck cancer affected the dose-escalation patients. Three patients got partial responses; one had hepatocellular carcinoma and two had cutaneous melanoma.

CDR1 and CDR2 from the germline V gene are SGHAT and FQNNGV. V was pared by 3 bases and J by 9 bases, with 6 bases between. The CDR3 extends over 12 amino acids. This TCR was recovered from an adult with an advanced solid tumor such as melanoma, head and neck, liver or kidney cancer. V and J are TRBV11-2 and TRBJ1-6; D gene unclear. The source was CD4+ or CD8+ T cells sorted from blood, collected in a trial of the OX40 agonist ivuxolimab. CDR3 protein: CASSFKISPLHF. The DNA of the CDR3 is TGTGCCAGCAGCTTTAAGATTTCACCCCTCCACTTT.